Sequencing of this TCR beta chain was carried out in a study of T cells in Graves' hyperthyroidism and ophthalmopathy. Template material for amplifying TCR beta CDR3 regions consisted of RNA transcripts. The TCR CDR3 first-round RT-PCR relied on the HTBI primer set. TCRdb processed the multiplex PCR reads anew with MiXCR; each CDR3 protein has one entry. The sample has approximately 400,000 distinct CDR3 sequences, over 12% seen once. It was uncontrolled infection, other autoimmune disease, pregnancy or lactation that excluded patients. The clonotype originates from a man aged 50 to 60 with Graves' ophthalmopathy. Sequences were obtained from blood.

The CDR3 here is CATSKDRGLVVQFF. CDR3 nucleotide sequence: TGTGCCACCAGCAAAGATCGGGGGCTCGTCGTCCAGTTCTTC. The V gene is TRBV15, the J gene TRBJ2-1; D tentatively reads TRBD1 or TRBD2 (6 bases each). CDR1 is LNHNV, CDR2 YYDKDF, per germline (reference sequence). This CDR3 is built from 14 residues. The V end lost 4 bases, the J end lost 13 bases, and 20 bases lay between the germline ends.